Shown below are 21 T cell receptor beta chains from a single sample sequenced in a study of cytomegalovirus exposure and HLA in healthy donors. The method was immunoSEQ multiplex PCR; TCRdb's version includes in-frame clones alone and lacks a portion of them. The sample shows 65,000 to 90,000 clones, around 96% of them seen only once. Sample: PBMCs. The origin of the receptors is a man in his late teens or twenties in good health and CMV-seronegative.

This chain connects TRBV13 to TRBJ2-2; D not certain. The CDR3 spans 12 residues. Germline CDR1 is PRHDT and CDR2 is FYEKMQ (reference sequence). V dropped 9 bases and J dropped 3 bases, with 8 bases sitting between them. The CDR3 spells CASWAYTGELFF. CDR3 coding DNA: TGTGCCAGTTGGGCCTACACCGGGGAGCTGTTTTTT.

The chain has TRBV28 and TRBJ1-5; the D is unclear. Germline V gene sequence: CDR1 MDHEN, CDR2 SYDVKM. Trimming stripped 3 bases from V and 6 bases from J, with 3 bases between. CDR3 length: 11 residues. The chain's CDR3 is CASSLSQPQHF. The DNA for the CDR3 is TGTGCCAGCAGTTTGAGTCAGCCCCAGCATTTT.

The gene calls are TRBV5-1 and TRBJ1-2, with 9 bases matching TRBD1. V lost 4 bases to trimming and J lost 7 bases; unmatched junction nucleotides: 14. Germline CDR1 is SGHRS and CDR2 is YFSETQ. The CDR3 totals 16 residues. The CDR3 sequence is CASSPNQSGTGIGYTF. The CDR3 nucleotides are TGCGCCAGCAGCCCTAACCAATCCGGGACAGGGATTGGCTACACCTTC.

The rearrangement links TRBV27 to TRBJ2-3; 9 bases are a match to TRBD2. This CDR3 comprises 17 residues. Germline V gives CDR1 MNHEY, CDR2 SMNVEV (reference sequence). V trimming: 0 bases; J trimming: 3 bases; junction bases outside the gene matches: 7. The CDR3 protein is CASSLSMLSGGTDTQYF. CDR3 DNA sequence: TGTGCCAGCAGTTTATCTATGTTGAGCGGGGGGACAGATACGCAGTATTTT.

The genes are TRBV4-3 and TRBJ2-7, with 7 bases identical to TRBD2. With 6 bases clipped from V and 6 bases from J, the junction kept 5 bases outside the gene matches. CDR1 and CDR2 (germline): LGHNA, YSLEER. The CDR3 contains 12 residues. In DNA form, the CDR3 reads TGCGCCAGCAGAGCTACTAGCGCCGAGCAGTACTTC. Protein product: CASRATSAEQYF.

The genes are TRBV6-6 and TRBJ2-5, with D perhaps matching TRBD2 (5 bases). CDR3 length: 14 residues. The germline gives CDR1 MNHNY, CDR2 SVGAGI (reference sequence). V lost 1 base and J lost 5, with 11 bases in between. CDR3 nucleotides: TGTGCCAGCAGTTACTTGGGAGCCGCCGAGACCCAGTACTTC. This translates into CASSYLGAAETQYF.

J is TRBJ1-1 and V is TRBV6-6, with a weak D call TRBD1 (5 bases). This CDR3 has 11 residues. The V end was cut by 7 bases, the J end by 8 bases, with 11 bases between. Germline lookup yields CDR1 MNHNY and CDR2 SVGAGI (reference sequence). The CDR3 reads CASIYNREAFF. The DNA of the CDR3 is TGTGCCAGCATCTATAACAGGGAAGCTTTCTTT.

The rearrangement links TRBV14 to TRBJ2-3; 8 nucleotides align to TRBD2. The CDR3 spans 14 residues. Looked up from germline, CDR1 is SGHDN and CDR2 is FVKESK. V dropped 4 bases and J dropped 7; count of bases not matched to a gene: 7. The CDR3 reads CASSPGLVANTQYF. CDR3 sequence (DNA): TGTGCCAGCAGCCCGGGACTAGTTGCGAATACGCAGTATTTT.

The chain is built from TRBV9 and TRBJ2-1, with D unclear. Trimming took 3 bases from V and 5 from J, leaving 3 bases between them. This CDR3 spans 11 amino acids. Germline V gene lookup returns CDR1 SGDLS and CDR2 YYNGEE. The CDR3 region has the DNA TGTGCCAGCAGCGCTGACAATGAGCAGTTCTTC. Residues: CASSADNEQFF.

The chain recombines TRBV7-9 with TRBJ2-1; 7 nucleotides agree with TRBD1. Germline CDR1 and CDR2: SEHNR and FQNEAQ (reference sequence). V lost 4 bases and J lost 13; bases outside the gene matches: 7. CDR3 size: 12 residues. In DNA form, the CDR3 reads TGTGCCAGCAGCTCTTATCGACAGGGACAGTTCTTC. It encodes CASSSYRQGQFF.

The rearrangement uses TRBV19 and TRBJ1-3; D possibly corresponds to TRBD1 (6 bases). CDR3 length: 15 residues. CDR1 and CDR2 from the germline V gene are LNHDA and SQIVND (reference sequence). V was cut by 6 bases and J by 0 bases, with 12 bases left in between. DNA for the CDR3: TGTGCCAGTAGGCAACAGGGTAGCTCTGGAAACACCATATATTTT. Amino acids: CASRQQGSSGNTIYF.

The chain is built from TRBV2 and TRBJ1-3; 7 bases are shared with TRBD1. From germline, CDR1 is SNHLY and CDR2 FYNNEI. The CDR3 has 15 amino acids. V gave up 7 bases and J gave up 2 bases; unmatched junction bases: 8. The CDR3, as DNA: TGTGCCAGCACCAACAGGGGCGCAACTGGAAACACCATATATTTT. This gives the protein CASTNRGATGNTIYF.

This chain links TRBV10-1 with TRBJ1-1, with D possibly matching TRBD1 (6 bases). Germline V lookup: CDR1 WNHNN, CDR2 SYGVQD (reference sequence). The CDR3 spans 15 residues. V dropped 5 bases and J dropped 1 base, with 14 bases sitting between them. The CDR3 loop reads CASSSNRVGNTEAFF. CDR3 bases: TGCGCCAGCAGTAGTAACAGGGTGGGGAACACTGAAGCTTTCTTT.

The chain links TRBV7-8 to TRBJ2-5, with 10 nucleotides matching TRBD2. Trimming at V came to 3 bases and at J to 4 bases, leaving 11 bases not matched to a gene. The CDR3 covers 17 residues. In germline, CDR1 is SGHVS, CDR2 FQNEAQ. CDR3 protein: CASSFGPGSGGAETQYF. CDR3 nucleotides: TGTGCCAGCAGCTTTGGACCGGGCAGCGGGGGGGCAGAGACCCAGTACTTC.

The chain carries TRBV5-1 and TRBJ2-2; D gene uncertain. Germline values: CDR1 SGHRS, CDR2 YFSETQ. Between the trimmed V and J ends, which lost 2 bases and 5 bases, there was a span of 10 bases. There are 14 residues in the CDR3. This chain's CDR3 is CASSFARITGELFF. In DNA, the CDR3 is TGCGCCAGCAGCTTTGCCAGGATTACCGGGGAGCTGTTTTTT.

CDR3 sequence reads: CASSSLGLAGVEQYF. In nucleotides, the CDR3 is TGTGCCAGCAGCTCCCTCGGACTAGCGGGGGTAGAGCAGTACTTC. J is TRBJ2-7 and V is TRBV11-2; TRBD2 agrees at 13 bases. CDR1 and CDR2 (germline): SGHAT, FQNNGV. With V trimmed by 4 bases and J by 7 bases, 7 bases remained unmatched. This CDR3 has 15 residues.

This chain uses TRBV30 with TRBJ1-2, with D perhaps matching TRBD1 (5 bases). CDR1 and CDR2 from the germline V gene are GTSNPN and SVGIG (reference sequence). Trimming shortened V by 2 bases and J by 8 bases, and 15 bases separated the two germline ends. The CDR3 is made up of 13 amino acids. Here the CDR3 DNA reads TGTGCCTGGAGTCGCGTCCTCGGGGGGGGCTACACCTTC. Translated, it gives CAWSRVLGGGYTF.

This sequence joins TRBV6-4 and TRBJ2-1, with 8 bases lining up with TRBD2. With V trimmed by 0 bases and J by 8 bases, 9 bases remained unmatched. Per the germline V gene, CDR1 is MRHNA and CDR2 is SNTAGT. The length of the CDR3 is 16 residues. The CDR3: CASSDSPSGGRDEQFF. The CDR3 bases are TGTGCCAGCAGTGACTCACCCAGCGGGGGAAGAGATGAGCAGTTCTTC.

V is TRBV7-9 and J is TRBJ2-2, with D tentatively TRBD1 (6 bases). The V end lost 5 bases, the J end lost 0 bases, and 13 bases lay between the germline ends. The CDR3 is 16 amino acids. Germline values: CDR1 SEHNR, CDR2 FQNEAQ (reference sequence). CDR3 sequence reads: CASSRGRGPNTGELFF. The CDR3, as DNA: TGTGCCAGCAGCCGCGGCAGGGGACCGAACACCGGGGAGCTGTTTTTT.

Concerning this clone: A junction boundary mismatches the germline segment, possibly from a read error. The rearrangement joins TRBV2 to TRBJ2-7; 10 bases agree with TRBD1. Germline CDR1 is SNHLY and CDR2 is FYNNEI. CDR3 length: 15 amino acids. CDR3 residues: CASSEGTGETYEQYF. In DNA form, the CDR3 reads TGTGCCAGCAGCGAAGGGACAGGGGAAACCTACGAGCAGTACTTC. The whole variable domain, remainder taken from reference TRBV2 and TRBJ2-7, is EPEVTQTPSHQVTQMGQEVILRCVPISNHLYFYWYRQILGQKVEFLVSFYNNEISEKSEIFDDQFSVERPDGSNFTLKIRSTKLEDSAMYFCASSEGTGETYEQYFGPGTRLTVT.

CDR3 coding DNA: TGTGCCAGCAGCCCGTCGACTGGAGGCTCCTACAATGAGCAGTTCTTC. Translating it yields CASSPSTGGSYNEQFF. The chain links TRBV5-8 to TRBJ2-1; D may be TRBD2 (5 bases). The V and J ends lost 4 bases and 0 bases respectively, with 14 bases between them. This CDR3 has 16 amino acids. CDR1 is SGHTS and CDR2 is YDEGEE in the germline V gene.